This TCR beta chain was obtained from a study of T-cell reconstitution after alpha-beta-depleted transplantation in children. Overall study results and limits: Counts and diversity of T cells one year after transplant came mostly from newly produced T cells. Expanded graft clones numbering several hundred reportedly gave rise to alpha-beta T cells about two months after transplant.

Unique molecular identifiers were used in preparing the TCRbeta library. MiXCR was run by TCRdb on the PCR reads, yielding one entry per CDR3 protein. This sample has fewer than 550,000 distinct CDR3 sequences, with roughly 11% found just once. Worth noting for this clonotype: Antigen unknown.

The germline gives CDR1 SGHDT, CDR2 YYEEEE. V was shortened by 0 bases and J by 5 bases, with 15 bases between the two germline ends. The CDR3 consists of 15 residues. The receptor was derived from a female patient aged 2-10 years who had a stem cell transplant for aplastic anemia, so the T cells may come from the graft donor. The chain joins TRBV5-6 to TRBJ2-7; tentative D call: TRBD1 (6 bases). This specimen consisted of PBMCs, mostly from graft donor cells, obtained 180 days after TCRalphabeta/CD19-depleted stem cell transplant. The CDR3: CASSLVDRPADEQYF. The CDR3 DNA is TGTGCCAGCAGCTTGGTAGACAGGCCGGCGGACGAGCAGTACTTC.